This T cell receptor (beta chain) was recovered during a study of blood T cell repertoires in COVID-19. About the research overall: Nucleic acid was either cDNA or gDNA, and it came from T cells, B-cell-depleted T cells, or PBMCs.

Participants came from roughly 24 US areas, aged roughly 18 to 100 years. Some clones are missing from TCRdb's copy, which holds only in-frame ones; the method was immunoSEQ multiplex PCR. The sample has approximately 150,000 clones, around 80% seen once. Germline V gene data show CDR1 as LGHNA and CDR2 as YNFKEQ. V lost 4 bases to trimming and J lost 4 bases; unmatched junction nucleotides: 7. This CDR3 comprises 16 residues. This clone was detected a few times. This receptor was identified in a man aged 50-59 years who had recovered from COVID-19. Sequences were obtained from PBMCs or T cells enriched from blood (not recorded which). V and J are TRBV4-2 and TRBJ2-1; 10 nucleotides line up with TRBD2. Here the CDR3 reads CASSPSSGGIYNEQFF. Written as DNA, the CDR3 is TGTGCCAGCAGCCCTTCTAGCGGGGGCATTTACAATGAGCAGTTCTTC.